This TCR beta chain was sequenced during a study of Ad26.COV2.S vaccination and SARS-CoV-2 variants (dated by TCRdb to about 2021). Looking at the study overall: Vaccine-arm donors came from COV1001, a multicentre, randomized, double-blind, placebo-controlled phase I-IIa trial of Ad26.COV2.S in healthy adults. Sequencing of the TCRbeta repertoire served to evaluate the specificity and breadth of SARS-CoV-2-reactive T cell receptors following Ad26.COV2.S vaccination. Participants in the trial were split at random into five groups of five each, receiving low-dose or high-dose Ad26.COV2.S once or twice, or else placebo on both occasions. A total of about 30 samples were included in the TCR-sequenced set, comprising approximately 20 Ad26.COV2.S vaccine recipients, 5 placebo recipients and 8 SARS-CoV-2 convalescent individuals. Ad26.COV2.S was administered intramuscularly at a dose of 5x10^10 or 1x10^11 viral particles, either as one shot or as two shots given 56 days apart. Investigators remained blinded to trial group allocation during experiments and outcome assessment. What the authors observed across the whole study: Ad26.COV2.S recipients had higher spike-specific TCR breadth than placebo recipients (P = 0.0014). The study was not powered to compare responses between vaccine doses or regimens. After vaccination, spike-specific CD8+ and CD4+ T cell responses were reported to show substantial breadth. Vaccine and placebo recipients had similar non-spike TCR breadth, a finding consistent with the vaccine containing only spike. The authors noted that the TCR breadth and depth analyses may have underestimated total T cell responses.

This specimen's treatment or condition label, interpreted: some 19 received Ad26.COV2.S at low or high dose, single or two shots; about five received placebo; per-sample allocation not given. For vaccine and placebo recipients, repertoires were sequenced using samples collected on day 63 after the first injection. Between 29 July and 7 August 2020, Cohort 1b enrolled some 25 adults aged 18-55 years at one site in Boston, USA. Ad26.COV2.S was a replication-incompetent adenovirus type 26 vector expressing a prefusion-stabilized SARS-CoV-2 spike protein from the original Wuhan strain. In the case of this clone: Its antigen is still unknown. No per-base quality is available; no much larger clone lies one base away.

TCRbeta CDR3 regions were sequenced with the immunoSEQ Assay. After extraction, genomic DNA underwent amplification by bias-controlled multiplex PCR, followed by high-throughput sequencing. The published analysis was carried out like this. To quantify the absolute abundance of each unique TCRbeta CDR3 region, sequences were collapsed and filtered. Usable DNA was measured by amplifying reference genes present in all nucleated cells, and TCRbeta template counts were normalized to that usable DNA to estimate T cell fraction. Repertoire TCRs were annotated as SARS-CoV-2-specific by exact matching of V gene, CDR3 amino acid sequence and J gene to a known reactive TCR set. The reference SARS-CoV-2 TCR set was derived from MIRA and filtered for enrichment in COVID-19-positive ImmuneCODE repertoires, a step that removed public or cross-reactive TCRs. Using the MIRA antigens, annotated TCRs were further analysed by specific ORF or by position within an ORF. Depth was the summed frequency of annotated unique rearrangements, while breadth was defined as annotated unique rearrangements over total unique productive rearrangements. Two-sided Wilcoxon rank-sum tests were used to compare TCR breadth between groups. As stored in TCRdb, this immuneACCESS dataset retains in-frame rearrangements with V and J assigned. A fraction of the clones does not appear; measured against another copy, unresolved V genes explain less than half of the discrepancy, and the remainder lacks a known reason. V and J calls and clone size are given by that table; D and trimming were obtained from the DNA. This sample lists fewer than 900,000 clones; roughly 90% were detected once. About 1.5% of the sample comes from the top ten.

Spanning cysteine to phenylalanine, the CDR3 consists of 12 amino acids. CDR3 DNA is the only sequence kept; it has 36 bases, read in frame from the first base. From a lookup of the germline V gene (reference sequence), CDR1 and CDR2 are MNHEY and SMNVEV. V is cut back by 11 bases and J by 7 bases, with 6 bases in the junction unmatched. Sequenced here: peripheral blood, sampled in a trial of Ad26.COV2.S vaccine versus placebo. The rearranged segments are TRBV27 and TRBJ2-2; TRBD1 matches 8 bases in the middle. The receptor was isolated from a person aged 18 to 65 who received the Ad26.COV2.S COVID-19 vaccine or a placebo. The nucleotide sequence is given as TGTGCCGCCCGGACAGGGCTCGGGGAGCTGTTTTTT. Its amino acids are CAARTGLGELFF.